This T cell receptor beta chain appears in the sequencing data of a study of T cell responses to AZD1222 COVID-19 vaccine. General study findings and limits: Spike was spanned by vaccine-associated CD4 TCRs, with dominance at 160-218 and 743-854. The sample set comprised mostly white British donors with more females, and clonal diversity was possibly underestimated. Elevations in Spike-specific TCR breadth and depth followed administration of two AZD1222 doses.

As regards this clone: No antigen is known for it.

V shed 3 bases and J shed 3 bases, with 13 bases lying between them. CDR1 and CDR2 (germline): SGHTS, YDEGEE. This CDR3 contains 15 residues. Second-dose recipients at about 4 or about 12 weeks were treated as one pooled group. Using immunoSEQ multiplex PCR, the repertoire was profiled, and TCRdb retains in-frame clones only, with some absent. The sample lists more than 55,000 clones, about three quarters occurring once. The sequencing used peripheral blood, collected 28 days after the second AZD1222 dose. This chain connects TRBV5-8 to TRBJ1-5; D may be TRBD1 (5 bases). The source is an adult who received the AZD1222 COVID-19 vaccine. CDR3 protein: CASSSPGADNQPQHF. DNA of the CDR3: TGTGCCAGCAGCTCTCCCGGGGCGGACAATCAGCCCCAGCATTTT.